The following is a T cell receptor (beta chain) sequence with its context. The CDR3 contains 13 residues. Germline CDR1 reads SGHTA; CDR2 reads FQGTGA. V was clipped by 5 bases and J by 5 bases; unmatched bases: 4. The sample belongs to a study of shared clonotypes between healthy human individuals. Profiling relied on immunoSEQ multiplex PCR, and the TCRdb table lists in-frame clones only, not all of them. This table has hundreds of thousands of clones, around four fifths appearing once. The receptor was isolated from a man aged 30 to 45 in good health. The sample consisted of memory CD4+ T cells sorted from blood. Sample subset: CD45RA-negative fraction. The chain has TRBV7-3 and TRBJ2-5; TRBD2 matches at 8 bases. The CDR3, as DNA: TGTGCCAGCAGCCGCCGGGAGGGGGAGACCCAGTACTTC. This translates into CASSRREGETQYF.